Listed below are T cell receptor beta chains from one sample, sequenced in a study of blood T cell repertoires in COVID-19. TCRdb's copy holds only in-frame clones and misses some; the assay was immunoSEQ multiplex PCR. The table includes roughly 170,000 clones, around four fifths detected once. The material sequenced was PBMCs or T cells enriched from blood (not recorded which). All receptors derive from a woman between 50 and 59 years old in a cohort exposed to, infected with or recovered from COVID-19 (not recorded which). Each CDR3 is given with its conserved first and last residue. D genes are given only for firm matches. Part of the rows lack a size; the others show once, few, many or a class for expanded clones.

J gene: TRBJ1-5
V gene: TRBV19
clone size: -
D gene: TRBD1
CDR3 length: 16
CDR3 protein: CASNINRDRGNQPQHF
CDR3 DNA: TGTGCCAGTAATATTAATCGGGACAGGGGCAATCAGCCCCAGCATTTT

J gene: TRBJ1-6
V gene: TRBV7-2
clone size: -
D gene: -
CDR3 length: 13
CDR3 protein: CASSLVGSSPLHF
CDR3 DNA: TGTGCCAGCAGCTTAGTCGGGTCTTCACCCCTCCACTTT

J gene: TRBJ2-4
V gene: TRBV25-1
clone size: -
D gene: -
CDR3 length: 16
CDR3 protein: CASSGRVPAHENIQYF
CDR3 DNA: TGTGCCAGCAGTGGGAGGGTGCCCGCCCATGAAAACATTCAGTACTTC

J gene: TRBJ1-2
V gene: TRBV19
clone size: -
D gene: -
CDR3 length: 14
CDR3 protein: CANGSPELDNGYTF
CDR3 DNA: TGTGCCAATGGAAGCCCCGAGTTGGACAATGGCTACACCTTC

J gene: TRBJ2-1
V gene: TRBV7-6
clone size: -
D gene: TRBD2
CDR3 length: 15
CDR3 protein: CASSLVGGSGSEQFF
CDR3 DNA: TGTGCCAGCAGCTTAGTCGGCGGGAGCGGGTCGGAGCAGTTCTTC

J gene: TRBJ1-1
V gene: TRBV14
clone size: -
D gene: -
CDR3 length: 17
CDR3 protein: CASSQEVVLRGNTEAFF
CDR3 DNA: TGTGCCAGCAGCCAAGAAGTGGTCCTCAGGGGGAACACTGAAGCTTTCTTT

J gene: TRBJ2-7
V gene: TRBV5-1
clone size: -
D gene: -
CDR3 length: 14
CDR3 protein: CASSPGTQNDEQYF
CDR3 DNA: TGCGCCAGCAGCCCGGGGACACAGAACGACGAGCAGTACTTC

J gene: TRBJ2-7
V gene: TRBV23-1
clone size: -
D gene: -
CDR3 length: 14
CDR3 protein: CASNGLQSSYEQYF
CDR3 DNA: TGCGCCAGCAACGGACTTCAGAGCTCCTACGAGCAGTACTTC

J gene: TRBJ2-7
V gene: TRBV5-6
clone size: -
D gene: -
CDR3 length: 15
CDR3 protein: CASSFAGSPTDEQYF
CDR3 DNA: TGTGCCAGCAGCTTTGCGGGTTCACCAACCGACGAGCAGTACTTC

J gene: TRBJ1-2
V gene: TRBV5-1
clone size: -
D gene: -
CDR3 length: 14
CDR3 protein: CASSLADRDYGYTF
CDR3 DNA: TGCGCCAGCAGCTTGGCGGACAGAGACTATGGCTACACCTTC

J gene: TRBJ2-5
V gene: TRBV19
clone size: -
D gene: TRBD2
CDR3 length: 15
CDR3 protein: CASSIASGGLETQYF
CDR3 DNA: TGTGCCAGTAGTATAGCTAGCGGGGGCCTAGAGACCCAGTACTTC

J gene: TRBJ1-5
V gene: TRBV19
clone size: -
D gene: -
CDR3 length: 14
CDR3 protein: CASSMGRLNQPQHF
CDR3 DNA: TGTGCCAGTAGTATGGGGCGGCTCAATCAGCCCCAGCATTTT

J gene: TRBJ1-1
V gene: TRBV20-1
clone size: -
D gene: -
CDR3 length: 10
CDR3 protein: CSAPRTEAFF
CDR3 DNA: TGCAGTGCCCCCCGCACTGAAGCTTTCTTT

J gene: TRBJ2-2
V gene: TRBV7-6
clone size: -
D gene: TRBD2
CDR3 length: 18
CDR3 protein: CASSLAPREGTNTGELFF
CDR3 DNA: TGTGCCAGCAGCTTAGCGCCGAGGGAGGGAACGAACACCGGGGAGCTGTTTTTT

J gene: TRBJ2-3
V gene: TRBV24-1
clone size: -
D gene: -
CDR3 length: 15
CDR3 protein: CATSDPRTRTDTQYF
CDR3 DNA: TGTGCCACCAGTGATCCCAGGACTCGCACAGATACGCAGTATTTT

J gene: TRBJ1-1
V gene: TRBV18
clone size: many
D gene: -
CDR3 length: 13
CDR3 protein: CASSTSENTEAFF
CDR3 DNA: TGTGCCAGCTCAACCTCAGAGAACACTGAAGCTTTCTTT

J gene: TRBJ1-2
V gene: TRBV24-1
clone size: -
D gene: -
CDR3 length: 12
CDR3 protein: CATYSENYGYTF
CDR3 DNA: TGTGCCACCTATTCAGAAAACTATGGCTACACCTTC

J gene: TRBJ1-4
V gene: TRBV5-6
clone size: -
D gene: -
CDR3 length: 15
CDR3 protein: CASSLQGAANEKLFF
CDR3 DNA: TGTGCCAGCAGCTTGCAAGGGGCGGCTAATGAAAAACTGTTTTTT

J gene: TRBJ1-4
V gene: TRBV28
clone size: -
D gene: TRBD1
CDR3 length: 15
CDR3 protein: CASTLPGQGREKLFF
CDR3 DNA: TGTGCCAGCACCCTACCGGGACAGGGGAGGGAAAAACTGTTTTTT

J gene: TRBJ2-7
V gene: TRBV15
clone size: -
D gene: TRBD1
CDR3 length: 14
CDR3 protein: CATSIPWTGDEQYF
CDR3 DNA: TGTGCCACCAGCATCCCCTGGACAGGGGATGAGCAGTACTTC

J gene: TRBJ2-3
V gene: TRBV28
clone size: -
D gene: -
CDR3 length: 14
CDR3 protein: CASRPTGRTDTQYF
CDR3 DNA: TGTGCCAGCAGACCAACAGGACGCACAGATACGCAGTATTTT

J gene: TRBJ2-7
V gene: TRBV27
clone size: few
D gene: TRBD1
CDR3 length: 14
CDR3 protein: CASGLDRVTYEQYF
CDR3 DNA: TGTGCCAGCGGCCTGGACAGGGTTACCTACGAGCAGTACTTC

J gene: TRBJ2-5
V gene: TRBV9
clone size: -
D gene: -
CDR3 length: 16
CDR3 protein: CASSSQDQPYQETQYF
CDR3 DNA: TGTGCCAGCAGCTCACAGGACCAACCGTACCAAGAGACCCAGTACTTC

J gene: TRBJ2-3
V gene: TRBV7-2
clone size: few
D gene: TRBD2
CDR3 length: 16
CDR3 protein: CASSPRGGGSSYTQYF
CDR3 DNA: TGTGCCAGCAGCCCCCGGGGGGGCGGAAGCTCTTATACGCAGTATTTT

J gene: TRBJ1-1
V gene: TRBV4-1
clone size: -
D gene: -
CDR3 length: 12
CDR3 protein: CASSQPGMRAFF
CDR3 DNA: TGCGCCAGCAGCCAACCGGGGATGCGGGCTTTCTTT

J gene: TRBJ2-5
V gene: TRBV4-2
clone size: -
D gene: -
CDR3 length: 14
CDR3 protein: CASSPRAQGKTQYF
CDR3 DNA: TGTGCCAGCAGCCCGAGGGCCCAGGGGAAGACCCAGTACTTC

J gene: TRBJ2-5
V gene: TRBV13
clone size: -
D gene: TRBD2
CDR3 length: 16
CDR3 protein: CASSRPSGGKQETQYF
CDR3 DNA: TGTGCCAGCAGCCGCCCCAGCGGGGGGAAGCAAGAGACCCAGTACTTC

J gene: TRBJ1-1
V gene: TRBV13
clone size: -
D gene: -
CDR3 length: 15
CDR3 protein: CASSLGGHKNTEAFF
CDR3 DNA: TGTGCCAGCAGCTTAGGGGGACATAAGAACACTGAAGCTTTCTTT

J gene: TRBJ2-2
V gene: TRBV5-4
clone size: -
D gene: -
CDR3 length: 15
CDR3 protein: CASSPQAGQTGELFF
CDR3 DNA: TGTGCCAGCAGCCCCCAGGCTGGACAGACCGGGGAGCTGTTTTTT

J gene: TRBJ1-5
V gene: TRBV18
clone size: -
D gene: -
CDR3 length: 13
CDR3 protein: CASSPGANQPQHF
CDR3 DNA: TGTGCCAGCTCACCAGGGGCGAATCAGCCCCAGCATTTT

J gene: TRBJ1-4
V gene: TRBV7-9
clone size: -
D gene: -
CDR3 length: 14
CDR3 protein: CASRPGAGNEKLFF
CDR3 DNA: TGTGCCAGCAGACCAGGGGCGGGTAATGAAAAACTGTTTTTT

J gene: TRBJ2-3
V gene: TRBV7-3
clone size: -
D gene: -
CDR3 length: 12
CDR3 protein: CASTREADTQYF
CDR3 DNA: TGTGCCAGCACCAGAGAGGCAGATACGCAGTATTTT

J gene: TRBJ2-5
V gene: TRBV18
clone size: -
D gene: -
CDR3 length: 16
CDR3 protein: CASSRPTGGAQETQYF
CDR3 DNA: TGTGCCAGCTCACGGCCGACAGGTGGAGCTCAAGAGACCCAGTACTTC

J gene: TRBJ2-7
V gene: TRBV19
clone size: -
D gene: TRBD1
CDR3 length: 14
CDR3 protein: CASKTGQGGTEQYF
CDR3 DNA: TGTGCCAGTAAAACGGGACAGGGGGGAACCGAGCAGTACTTC

J gene: TRBJ2-5
V gene: TRBV6-5
clone size: -
D gene: TRBD1
CDR3 length: 16
CDR3 protein: CASSYSVAGGQETQYF
CDR3 DNA: TGTGCCAGCAGTTACTCGGTTGCAGGGGGCCAAGAGACCCAGTACTTC

J gene: TRBJ1-3
V gene: TRBV5-1
clone size: -
D gene: TRBD1
CDR3 length: 14
CDR3 protein: CASSSGQGLDTIYF
CDR3 DNA: TGCGCCAGCAGCTCGGGACAGGGGCTAGACACCATATATTTT

J gene: TRBJ2-5
V gene: TRBV3-1/TRBV3-2
clone size: -
D gene: -
CDR3 length: 15
CDR3 protein: CASSLGLGGYGTQYF
CDR3 DNA: TGTGCCAGCAGCCTGGGTCTAGGAGGGTACGGGACCCAGTACTTC

J gene: TRBJ2-2
V gene: TRBV9
clone size: -
D gene: TRBD2
CDR3 length: 16
CDR3 protein: CASSVLSGGTSGELFF
CDR3 DNA: TGTGCCAGCAGCGTATTAAGCGGGGGGACGTCCGGGGAGCTGTTTTTT

J gene: TRBJ2-3
V gene: TRBV3-1/TRBV3-2
clone size: -
D gene: -
CDR3 length: 15
CDR3 protein: CASSPNRVNTDTQYF
CDR3 DNA: TGTGCCAGCAGCCCCAACCGGGTAAACACAGATACGCAGTATTTT

J gene: TRBJ2-1
V gene: TRBV19
clone size: -
D gene: TRBD2
CDR3 length: 15
CDR3 protein: CASSKAGTRSNEQFF
CDR3 DNA: TGTGCCAGTAGTAAAGCCGGGACTAGATCCAATGAGCAGTTCTTC

J gene: TRBJ2-7
V gene: TRBV12-3/TRBV12-4
clone size: -
D gene: -
CDR3 length: 13
CDR3 protein: CASSFAALYEQYF
CDR3 DNA: TGTGCCAGCAGTTTCGCAGCGTTATACGAGCAGTACTTC

J gene: TRBJ1-4
V gene: TRBV2
clone size: -
D gene: TRBD1
CDR3 length: 16
CDR3 protein: CASSEQGDGANEKLFF
CDR3 DNA: TGTGCCAGCAGTGAACAGGGGGATGGGGCTAATGAAAAACTGTTTTTT

J gene: TRBJ2-1
V gene: TRBV19
clone size: -
D gene: TRBD2
CDR3 length: 17
CDR3 protein: CASSAPGGLARNNEQFF
CDR3 DNA: TGTGCCAGTAGCGCCCCGGGGGGGCTAGCGCGAAACAATGAGCAGTTCTTC

J gene: TRBJ2-2
V gene: TRBV7-3
clone size: -
D gene: -
CDR3 length: 16
CDR3 protein: CASSLPRQGGTGELFF
CDR3 DNA: TGTGCCAGCAGTCTTCCTAGGCAGGGAGGCACCGGGGAGCTGTTTTTT

J gene: TRBJ1-1
V gene: TRBV6-2/TRBV6-3
clone size: -
D gene: -
CDR3 length: 14
CDR3 protein: CASSYSTGKTEAFF
CDR3 DNA: TGTGCCAGCAGTTACTCCACAGGGAAGACTGAAGCTTTCTTT

J gene: TRBJ2-7
V gene: TRBV7-9
clone size: -
D gene: TRBD1
CDR3 length: 14
CDR3 protein: CASSRGQGTYEQYF
CDR3 DNA: TGTGCCAGCAGCCGTGGACAGGGAACCTACGAGCAGTACTTC

J gene: TRBJ2-7
V gene: TRBV29-1
clone size: -
D gene: -
CDR3 length: 15
CDR3 protein: CSVAESGVGMYEQYF
CDR3 DNA: TGCAGCGTGGCCGAGTCCGGCGTCGGGATGTACGAGCAGTACTTC

J gene: TRBJ1-5
V gene: TRBV3-1/TRBV3-2
clone size: -
D gene: TRBD1
CDR3 length: 14
CDR3 protein: CASSAGQGDQPQHF
CDR3 DNA: TGTGCCAGCAGCGCTGGACAGGGGGATCAGCCCCAGCATTTT

J gene: TRBJ1-2
V gene: TRBV27
clone size: -
D gene: TRBD1
CDR3 length: 14
CDR3 protein: CASRKATGYYGYTF
CDR3 DNA: TGTGCCAGCAGAAAAGCGACAGGGTACTATGGCTACACCTTC

J gene: TRBJ2-5
V gene: TRBV5-4
clone size: -
D gene: TRBD1
CDR3 length: 15
CDR3 protein: CASSLRTGAGETQYF
CDR3 DNA: TGTGCCAGCAGCTTACGGACAGGGGCAGGGGAGACCCAGTACTTC

J gene: TRBJ2-2
V gene: TRBV7-2
clone size: few
D gene: -
CDR3 length: 16
CDR3 protein: CASSLQGGANTGELFF
CDR3 DNA: TGTGCCAGCAGCTTGCAGGGAGGTGCAAACACCGGGGAGCTGTTTTTT

J gene: TRBJ2-6
V gene: TRBV7-8
clone size: few
D gene: -
CDR3 length: 16
CDR3 protein: CASSLEYRTGANVLTF
CDR3 DNA: TGTGCCAGCAGCCTAGAGTACAGGACTGGGGCCAACGTCCTGACTTTC

J gene: TRBJ1-3
V gene: TRBV6-5
clone size: -
D gene: -
CDR3 length: 13
CDR3 protein: CASISGKGNTIYF
CDR3 DNA: TGTGCCAGCATTTCAGGGAAGGGAAACACCATATATTTT

J gene: TRBJ1-5
V gene: TRBV30
clone size: -
D gene: -
CDR3 length: 13
CDR3 protein: CAWSVSQGQPQHF
CDR3 DNA: TGTGCCTGGAGTGTATCCCAGGGGCAGCCCCAGCATTTT

J gene: TRBJ1-2
V gene: TRBV25-1
clone size: -
D gene: -
CDR3 length: 13
CDR3 protein: CASSGDRIYGYTF
CDR3 DNA: TGTGCCAGCAGTGGAGACAGGATCTATGGCTACACCTTC

J gene: TRBJ2-7
V gene: TRBV28
clone size: -
D gene: TRBD2
CDR3 length: 13
CDR3 protein: CATFSGRAHEQYF
CDR3 DNA: TGTGCCACCTTTAGCGGGAGGGCCCACGAGCAGTACTTC

J gene: TRBJ2-1
V gene: TRBV5-1
clone size: -
D gene: -
CDR3 length: 14
CDR3 protein: CASSVEDSYNEQFF
CDR3 DNA: TGCGCCAGCAGCGTCGAGGACTCCTACAATGAGCAGTTCTTC

J gene: TRBJ2-5
V gene: TRBV7-9
clone size: -
D gene: TRBD1
CDR3 length: 16
CDR3 protein: CASSLGNRGNQETQYF
CDR3 DNA: TGTGCCAGCAGCTTAGGGAACAGGGGCAACCAAGAGACCCAGTACTTC

J gene: TRBJ1-2
V gene: TRBV28
clone size: -
D gene: -
CDR3 length: 15
CDR3 protein: CASSRGGQNNYGYTF
CDR3 DNA: TGTGCCAGCAGCCGCGGTGGTCAGAATAACTATGGCTACACCTTC

J gene: TRBJ2-1
V gene: TRBV14
clone size: -
D gene: -
CDR3 length: 17
CDR3 protein: CASSQRTGTLADNEQFF
CDR3 DNA: TGTGCCAGCAGCCAACGTACAGGGACCCTCGCCGACAATGAGCAGTTCTTC